This paragraph reports one TCR beta chain. The sample originates from a study of blood T cell repertoires in COVID-19. The CDR3 totals 13 residues. CDR1 and CDR2 (germline): MNHEY, SMNVEV (reference sequence). Trimming stripped 4 bases from V and 5 bases from J, with 12 bases between. The assay was immunoSEQ multiplex PCR, and TCRdb's table has in-frame clones only and misses some. The data hold under 130,000 clones, with about 90% observed a single time. The sequenced sample was peripheral blood. This clonotype originated in a human donor in a cohort sampled during active COVID-19. This sequence joins TRBV27 and TRBJ2-7, with D uncertain. The CDR3 DNA follows: TGTGCCAGCAGTTCGGGTTTGCTCCACGAGCAGTACTTC. This sequence encodes CASSSGLLHEQYF.